These 9 T cell receptor beta chains originate from one sample sequenced in a study of cytomegalovirus exposure and HLA in healthy donors. The PCR used 60 Vbeta and 13 Jbeta primers. Libraries were prepared by immunoSEQ multiplex PCR; TCRdb keeps only in-frame clonotypes and omits some of them. This sample has some 150,000 clones, with roughly 81% found just once. What was sequenced was PBMCs. Every receptor here comes from a woman in her forties or fifties in good health and CMV-seronegative.

The chain is built from TRBV9 and TRBJ2-2; D gene ambiguous. This CDR3 region has 12 residues. Trimming removed 4 bases from V and 3 bases from J, with 4 bases in between. Germline CDR1 and CDR2: SGDLS and YYNGEE. The CDR3 here is CASSPHTGELFF. In DNA, the CDR3 is TGTGCCAGCAGCCCTCACACCGGGGAGCTGTTTTTT.

This chain connects TRBV6-1 to TRBJ1-1, with unresolved D. CDR1 is MNHNS and CDR2 is SASEGT in the germline V gene. The CDR3 is made up of 13 amino acids. V was shortened by 8 bases and J by 3 bases, with 13 bases between the two germline ends. The CDR3 region has the DNA TGTGCCAGCTCCGTCTCGGCGGACACTGAAGCTTTCTTT. Translation gives CASSVSADTEAFF.

This clone was recorded once. This chain connects TRBV10-3 to TRBJ2-6, with 11 nucleotides matching TRBD1. Germline CDR1 and CDR2: ENHRY and SYGVKD. The CDR3 length is 18 residues. Trimming removed 3 bases from V and 4 bases from J; junction bases left unmatched: 8. In nucleotides, the CDR3 is TGTGCCATCAGTGATAGGACAGGGGGCGCATCCGGGGCCAACGTCCTGACTTTC. Residues: CAISDRTGGASGANVLTF.

The table lists this clone with a few counts. The V call is TRBV30, the J call TRBJ1-4; TRBD1 is a possible D gene (6 bases). The germline gives CDR1 GTSNPN, CDR2 SVGIG (reference sequence). V was clipped by 2 bases and J by 7 bases, with 20 bases between them. This CDR3 comprises 16 residues. CDR3 protein: CAWSRDTRIEGEKLFF. The CDR3 region has the DNA TGTGCCTGGAGTAGGGACACTCGTATTGAGGGTGAAAAACTGTTTTTT.

There are a few counts of this clone. The junction differs from germline at one of its ends, possibly a read error. CDR3 residues: CASSLGTVSHSPLHF. As DNA, the CDR3 is TGTGCCAGCAGTTTAGGGACAGTCAGTCATTCACCCCTCCACTTT. The rearrangement uses TRBV11-2 and TRBJ1-6; 7 bases are shared with TRBD1. Germline assignment: CDR1 SGHAT and CDR2 FQNNGV. This CDR3 contains 15 residues.

The V call is TRBV6-5, the J call TRBJ1-6; a possible D gene is TRBD1 (6 bases). The CDR3 is 15 residues long. Germline loops: CDR1 MNHEY, CDR2 SVGAGI. The V gene lost 0 bases and the J gene lost 10 bases, with 13 bases spanning the gap. The CDR3 DNA is TGTGCCAGCAGTTACTCGATCAGGGGTGAATCACCCCTCCACTTT. The encoded protein is CASSYSIRGESPLHF.

This chain connects TRBV19 to TRBJ1-2; TRBD1 aligns across 9 bases. Per germline, CDR1 LNHDA and CDR2 SQIVND (reference sequence). There are 14 residues in the CDR3. V was pared by 4 bases and J by 4 bases, with 4 bases of the junction left unmatched. CDR3 protein: CASSTWDRAYGYTF. DNA of the CDR3: TGTGCCAGTAGTACCTGGGACAGGGCCTATGGCTACACCTTC.

A single count supports this clone. The rearrangement uses TRBV7-2 and TRBJ1-5, with D tentatively TRBD1 (6 bases). Germline CDR1 is SGHTA and CDR2 is FQGNSA. The V end lost 5 bases, the J end lost 3 bases, and 11 bases lay between the germline ends. This CDR3 is built from 14 residues. For the CDR3, the DNA is TGTGCCAGCAGCGCCACAGGGTTCAATCAGCCCCAGCATTTT. It codes for CASSATGFNQPQHF.

The V gene is TRBV4-3, the J gene TRBJ2-2, with D maybe TRBD2 (7 bases). Germline loops: CDR1 LGHNA, CDR2 YSLEER. The CDR3 has 18 amino acids. V gave up 1 base and J gave up 4 bases, with 19 bases separating them. The CDR3 nucleotides are TGCGCCAGCAGCCAAGTTCATGGACTAGGGGGTGGCACCGGGGAGCTGTTTTTT. It specifies CASSQVHGLGGGTGELFF.